The source of this T cell receptor beta chain is a study of PD-1 blockade in classical Hodgkin lymphoma. On this clone itself: Its antigen remains unidentified.

Each patient relapsed following autologous stem cell transplantation, and prior brentuximab vedotin exposure differed. Best responses fell into complete response, partial response or progressive disease. General study results and limits: Those achieving complete response showed baseline diversity like newly diagnosed patients.

CDR1 SNHLY and CDR2 FYNNEI come from the germline V gene. The CDR3 is 14 residues long. With V trimmed by 5 bases and J by 5 bases, 7 bases remained unmatched. Using immunoSEQ multiplex PCR, the repertoire was profiled, and TCRdb retains in-frame clones only, with some absent. The sample carries more than 30,000 clones, 76% recorded once. The gene calls are TRBV2 and TRBJ2-7, with TRBD1 identical over 9 bases. The TCR sequence derives from a human donor with classical Hodgkin lymphoma. The sample in question was peripheral blood mononuclear cells (PBMCs), obtained before the second cycle of nivolumab. CDR3 protein: CASSWTGAANEQYF. For the CDR3, the DNA is TGTGCCAGCAGTTGGACAGGGGCTGCCAACGAGCAGTACTTC.